Listed here are 27 T cell receptor beta chains from one sample, sequenced in a study of neurological immune-mediated disorders. TCRdb fed the 5' RACE reads into MiXCR, producing one record per CDR3 protein. Here the sample spans roughly 45,000 distinct CDR3 sequences, approximately 3% being singletons. The material sequenced was PBMCs. Source of these receptors: a woman aged 45-65 years with multiple sclerosis.

This clonotype was counted at least ten times. The chain carries TRBV5-5 and TRBJ2-3; D gene uncertain. Trimming took off 7 bases at V and 5 bases at J, with 14 bases between the two ends. CDR3 length equals 13 residues. Germline loops: CDR1 SGHKS, CDR2 YYEKEE (reference sequence). In DNA, the CDR3 is TGTGCCAGCGTAATCCTCCCACAAGATACGCAGTATTTT. It is translated as CASVILPQDTQYF.

This clonotype was found many times. This rearrangement joins TRBV5-1 to TRBJ1-1, with D perhaps matching TRBD1 (6 bases). Between the trimmed V and J ends, which lost 3 bases and 3 bases, there was a span of 9 bases. The CDR3 has 13 amino acids. CDR1 is SGHRS and CDR2 is YFSETQ in the germline V gene. The CDR3 here is CASSSGGHTEAFF. For the CDR3, the DNA is TGCGCCAGCAGCTCTGGGGGGCACACTGAAGCTTTCTTT.

At least ten counts were recorded for this clonotype. CDR3 nucleotides: TGTGCCAGCAGTGAAAGGGGCGGGAGCTCCTACAATGAGCAGTTCTTC. As protein: CASSERGGSSYNEQFF. The V and J genes are TRBV2 and TRBJ2-1; 7 nucleotides match TRBD2. CDR1 and CDR2 (germline): SNHLY, FYNNEI. CDR3 length equals 16 residues. J was trimmed by 0 bases and V by 2 bases; bases with no gene match: 4.

Ten or more counts support this clonotype. The chain's CDR3 is CASRERTQNIQYF. The CDR3 DNA follows: TGTGCCAGCAGGGAGCGCACTCAAAACATTCAGTACTTC. V gene TRBV2 combines with J gene TRBJ2-4; D is unclear. The CDR3 has 13 amino acids. The V gene's germline CDR1 is SNHLY and CDR2 FYNNEI. V lost 6 bases, J lost 5 bases, and 11 bases lay in between.

The chain employs TRBV7-7 and TRBJ2-1; 10 nucleotides agree with TRBD1. Germline lookup yields CDR1 SSHAT and CDR2 FNYEAQ (reference sequence). The CDR3 has 17 residues. Germline trimming cut 4 bases from V and 6 bases from J; bases unmatched to any gene: 12. The CDR3 here is CASSSQPGTGVGNEQFF. The CDR3 nucleotides are TGTGCCAGCAGCTCCCAACCCGGGACAGGGGTAGGCAATGAGCAGTTCTTC.

This clonotype was recorded at least ten times. The V call is TRBV5-1, the J call TRBJ2-7; D gene ambiguous. Germline V gene data show CDR1 as SGHRS and CDR2 as YFSETQ. This CDR3 region has 14 residues. Trimming took 1 base from V and 6 from J, leaving 14 bases between them. In nucleotides, the CDR3 is TGCGCCAGCAGCTTGTACCACGGCGCGGCCGAGCAGTACGTC. Its translation: CASSLYHGAAEQYV.

At least ten counts were recorded for this clonotype. V usage is TRBV20-1 and J usage is TRBJ2-3; 7 bases are shared with TRBD2. The CDR3 consists of 14 residues. Germline CDR1 reads DFQATT; CDR2 reads SNEGSKA (reference sequence). The junction had 3 bases not matched to a gene; V was cut back by 0 bases and J by 3 bases. DNA of the CDR3: TGCAGTGCTAGAGATGCGGGAGAAACAGATACGCAGTATTTT. Its translation: CSARDAGETDTQYF.

This clonotype has at least ten counts. The rearrangement links TRBV5-1 to TRBJ2-2; 7 positions match TRBD1. The V segment lost 4 bases and the J segment 0 bases; nucleotides outside the gene matches: 6. The CDR3 consists of 16 residues. CDR1 SGHRS and CDR2 YFSETQ come from the germline V gene. The CDR3 DNA follows: TGCGCCAGCAGCCCCATACAGGGGACGAACACCGGGGAGCTGTTTTTT. It encodes CASSPIQGTNTGELFF.

There are many counts of this clonotype. This rearrangement joins TRBV5-5 to TRBJ1-1, with D possibly TRBD1 on 6 matching bases. CDR3 length: 16 residues. Trimming removed 9 bases at V and 0 bases at J, with 21 bases between. Germline CDR1 is SGHKS and CDR2 is YYEKEE (reference sequence). The CDR3 sequence is CATQLGGGGMNTEAFF. The CDR3 coding sequence is TGTGCCACCCAGCTGGGGGGCGGGGGTATGAACACTGAAGCTTTCTTT.

This clonotype was found many times. The rearrangement joins TRBV24-1 to TRBJ2-4; D not resolved. CDR1 and CDR2 (germline): KGHDR, SFDVKD. The CDR3 extends over 19 amino acids. Trimming stripped 1 base from V and 2 bases from J, with 20 bases between. CDR3 amino acids: CATSDFGVWAGLTKNIQYF. The CDR3 DNA is TGTGCCACCAGTGATTTTGGGGTTTGGGCAGGTCTAACCAAAAACATTCAGTACTTC.

Ten or more counts support this clonotype. The V gene is TRBV20-1, the J gene TRBJ1-3, with D hard to call. This CDR3 has 13 residues. Trimming took off 0 bases at V and 4 bases at J, with 7 bases between the two ends. The germline gives CDR1 DFQATT, CDR2 SNEGSKA (reference sequence). The CDR3 sequence is CSARDEKGNTIYF. The CDR3 DNA sequence: TGCAGTGCTAGAGATGAGAAGGGAAACACCATATATTTT.

The table lists this clonotype with many counts. The genes are TRBV7-9 and TRBJ2-3; D is unclear. With 1 base removed from V and 8 bases from J, the gap between germline ends came to 7 bases. The length of the CDR3 is 12 residues. Germline CDR1 is SEHNR and CDR2 is FQNEAQ (reference sequence). CDR3 nucleotides: TGTGCCAGCAGCTTAGTCGGTGGTACGCAGTATTTT. It codes for CASSLVGGTQYF.

This clonotype was seen ten or more times. The chain uses TRBV5-1 and TRBJ2-3; TRBD2 matches 8 bases. This CDR3 is built from 17 residues. CDR1 is SGHRS, CDR2 YFSETQ, per germline. V gave up 6 bases and J gave up 4 bases; unmatched junction bases: 16. The CDR3 coding sequence is TGCGCCAGCACTAAAGGTCCGAGCGGGAGACTCGCAGATACGCAGTATTTT. Its protein product is CASTKGPSGRLADTQYF.

This clonotype appeared many times. The genes are TRBV20-1 and TRBJ2-6; weak D call: TRBD2 (6 bases). The V and J ends lost 0 bases and 0 bases respectively, with 12 bases between them. The CDR3 spans 17 residues. The germline V gene has CDR1 DFQATT and CDR2 SNEGSKA (reference sequence). DNA of the CDR3: TGCAGTGCTAGAGATCTCCGCGGGGACTCTGGGGCCAACGTCCTGACTTTC. This codes for CSARDLRGDSGANVLTF.

This clonotype has at least ten counts. The chain joins TRBV29-1 to TRBJ2-5; D not resolved. This CDR3 contains 13 residues. V lost 4 bases to trimming and J lost 5 bases, with 14 bases between them. Germline lookup yields CDR1 SQVTM and CDR2 ANQGSEA. The CDR3: CSVVPGSQETQYF. Written as DNA, the CDR3 is TGCAGCGTTGTCCCCGGGTCCCAGGAGACCCAGTACTTC.

This clonotype has at least ten counts. The chain links TRBV3-1 to TRBJ1-2, with a weak D call TRBD1 (6 bases). The CDR3 runs 17 residues. The germline V and J ends were trimmed by 0 bases and 4 bases, with 18 bases remaining between them. CDR1 and CDR2 (germline): LGHDT, YNNKEL (reference sequence). DNA of the CDR3: TGTGCCAGCAGCCAAGAGACAGGCTCGGGCCTTGGCTATGGCTACACCTTC. Translating gives CASSQETGSGLGYGYTF.

This clonotype was seen many times. The J gene is TRBJ1-5, the V gene TRBV20-1; D uncertain. V was shortened by 6 bases and J by 0 bases, with 9 bases between the two germline ends. Germline CDR1 is DFQATT and CDR2 is SNEGSKA (reference sequence). This CDR3 has 13 residues. This CDR3 is CSAAPFSNQPQHF. The CDR3 nucleotides are TGCAGTGCCGCCCCCTTTAGCAATCAGCCCCAGCATTTT.

This clonotype was recorded many times. The rearrangement joins TRBV20-1 to TRBJ1-1; 8 nucleotides match TRBD1. Germline V gives CDR1 DFQATT, CDR2 SNEGSKA (reference sequence). V trimming: 2 bases; J trimming: 5 bases; junction bases outside the gene matches: 10. The length of the CDR3 is 15 residues. CDR3 residues: CSARNPGQGVTEAFF. CDR3 bases: TGCAGTGCTAGAAACCCAGGACAGGGAGTAACTGAAGCTTTCTTT.

This clonotype was recorded at least ten times. The rearrangement joins TRBV5-1 to TRBJ1-6; no firm D call. V was pared by 0 bases and J by 9 bases, with 7 bases between. Germline V gene sequence: CDR1 SGHRS, CDR2 YFSETQ. The CDR3 totals 13 residues. CDR3 DNA: TGCGCCAGCAGCTTGGGGGCTATTTCACCCCTCCACTTT. This sequence encodes CASSLGAISPLHF.

This clonotype was recorded many times. V and J are TRBV10-3 and TRBJ1-6; TRBD1 matches 7 bases. CDR1 ENHRY and CDR2 SYGVKD come from the germline V gene. Trimming at V came to 4 bases and at J to 7 bases, leaving 7 bases not matched to a gene. The CDR3 sequence is 15 residues long. The CDR3 loop reads CAISVTTGSNSPLHF. The CDR3 DNA reads TGTGCCATCAGTGTTACGACAGGGTCGAATTCACCCCTCCACTTT.

This clonotype occurred many times. This chain connects TRBV20-1 to TRBJ2-3, with 11 bases lining up with TRBD2. The CDR3 length is 19 residues. The trim removed 3 bases at V and 5 bases at J, leaving 19 bases unmatched. In germline, CDR1 is DFQATT, CDR2 SNEGSKA (reference sequence). This CDR3 reads CSASRASRVLAGGGDTQYF. CDR3 sequence (DNA): TGCAGTGCTAGTCGGGCGAGTAGGGTTCTAGCGGGAGGCGGAGATACGCAGTATTTT.

At least ten counts were recorded for this clonotype. This chain links TRBV6-5 with TRBJ2-2; TRBD1 agrees at 7 bases. Germline loops: CDR1 MNHEY, CDR2 SVGAGI. CDR3 length equals 16 residues. V trimming: 0 bases; J trimming: 1 base; junction bases outside the gene matches: 2. The CDR3 spells CASSYSWTGNTGELFF. DNA of the CDR3: TGTGCCAGCAGTTACTCCTGGACAGGGAACACCGGGGAGCTGTTTTTT.

This clonotype occurred many times. The chain carries TRBV5-1 and TRBJ1-2; tentatively, D is TRBD1 (5 bases). V was clipped by 4 bases and J by 4 bases, with 23 bases between them. The CDR3 totals 17 residues. Germline assignment: CDR1 SGHRS and CDR2 YFSETQ. CDR3 coding DNA: TGCGCCAGCAGCCAAACCCCACCGGGCCCTGGGGCCTATGGCTACACCTTC. Encoded protein: CASSQTPPGPGAYGYTF.

This clonotype was counted at least ten times. The chain joins TRBV6-5 to TRBJ2-7, with 8 bases fitting TRBD1. The CDR3 loop spans 15 amino acids. The V and J ends lost 4 bases and 6 bases, in that order; junction bases with no gene match: 11. In germline, CDR1 is MNHEY, CDR2 SVGAGI. The CDR3 region is CASSLTGTGRIEQYF. The CDR3 DNA reads TGTGCCAGCAGTTTAACCGGGACAGGAAGAATCGAGCAGTACTTC.

Ten or more counts support this clonotype. The chain is built from TRBV27 and TRBJ2-3; the D gene is possibly TRBD2 (7 bases). CDR1 MNHEY and CDR2 SMNVEV come from the germline V gene (reference sequence). The CDR3 spans 18 residues. V lost 6 bases, J lost 2 bases, and 24 bases lay in between. CDR3 nucleotides: TGTGCCAGCAGCTTAGGGCCCCAGGGGCGGGGGCCCACAGATACGCAGTATTTT. This translates into CASSLGPQGRGPTDTQYF.

This clonotype has ten or more counts. The genes are TRBV6-5 and TRBJ2-1, with D unclear. This CDR3 contains 13 residues. The germline V gene has CDR1 MNHEY and CDR2 SVGAGI. V dropped 6 bases and J dropped 7 bases, with 13 bases sitting between them. In DNA, the CDR3 is TGTGCCAGCAGCCGTATAATATGGAATGAGCAGTTCTTC. As protein: CASSRIIWNEQFF.

This clonotype was counted a few times. The CDR3 DNA reads TGTGCCAGCAGCCTACAGGGGCCGTACAATGAGCAGTTCTTC. This codes for CASSLQGPYNEQFF. V is TRBV12-3 or TRBV12-4 and J is TRBJ2-1; 7 nucleotides line up with TRBD1. J lost 4 bases, V lost 6 bases, and 6 bases had no gene match. The CDR3 extends over 14 amino acids.